This T cell receptor beta chain was captured by sequencing in a study of T cell repertoires in cytomegalovirus infection. Across the whole study: Public TCR beta signatures marked donors with CMV infection and the matching HLA.

TCRdb fed the reads into MiXCR, producing one record per CDR3 protein. The sample contains around 360,000 distinct CDR3 sequences, approximately 35% of which appear only once. Germline CDR1 LNHDA, CDR2 SQIVND (reference sequence). The CDR3 runs 16 residues. Trimming took 4 bases from V and 7 from J; bases not matched to a gene: 9. A word on this clonotype: Its antigen is unidentified.

The chain combines TRBV19 with TRBJ2-1; 11 nucleotides align to TRBD2. This sequence originates from a human donor in good health (CMV status not recorded). Some clones in this sample may be carry-over from other donors' samples. Sequenced here: cultured PBMCs, sampled from culture after CMV antigen stimulation. The DNA for the CDR3 is TGTGCCAGTAGTACCTTAGCGGGAGGGCCTGGGAATGAGCAGTTCTTC. Protein: CASSTLAGGPGNEQFF. Drawing the rest from reference TRBV19 and TRBJ2-1, the complete variable domain is DGGITQSPKYLFRKEGQNVTLSCEQNLNHDAMYWYRQDPGQGLRLIYYSQIVNDFQKGDIAEGYSVSREKKESFPLTVTSAQKNPTAFYLCASSTLAGGPGNEQFFGPGTRLTVL.